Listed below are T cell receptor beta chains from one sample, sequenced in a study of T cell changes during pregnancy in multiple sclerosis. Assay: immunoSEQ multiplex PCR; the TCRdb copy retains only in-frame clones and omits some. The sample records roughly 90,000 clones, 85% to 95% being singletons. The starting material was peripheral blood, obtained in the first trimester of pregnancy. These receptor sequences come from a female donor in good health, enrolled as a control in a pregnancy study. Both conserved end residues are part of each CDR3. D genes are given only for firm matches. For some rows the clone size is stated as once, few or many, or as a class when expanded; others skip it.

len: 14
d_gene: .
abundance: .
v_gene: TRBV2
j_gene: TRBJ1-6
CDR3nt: TGTGCCAGCAGTTTGACACAGAATAATTCACCCCTCCACTTT
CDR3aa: CASSLTQNNSPLHF

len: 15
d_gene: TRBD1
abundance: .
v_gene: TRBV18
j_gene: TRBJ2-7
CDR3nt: TGTGCCAGCTCACCAGGACAGGGGGGAACCTACGAGCAGTACTTC
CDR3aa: CASSPGQGGTYEQYF

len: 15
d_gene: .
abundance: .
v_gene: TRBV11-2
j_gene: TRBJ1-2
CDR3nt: TGTGCCAGCAGCCCCCTGACCGCTGACACCTTTGGCTACACCTTC
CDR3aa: CASSPLTADTFGYTF

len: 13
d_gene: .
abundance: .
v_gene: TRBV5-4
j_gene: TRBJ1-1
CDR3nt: TGTGCCAGCTCCGGCCGGGGTAGCACTGAAGCTTTCTTT
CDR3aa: CASSGRGSTEAFF

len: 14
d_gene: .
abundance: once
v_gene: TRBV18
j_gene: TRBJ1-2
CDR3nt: TGTGCCAGCCGCATCTCGGGGGTTAACTATGGCTACACCTTC
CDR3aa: CASRISGVNYGYTF

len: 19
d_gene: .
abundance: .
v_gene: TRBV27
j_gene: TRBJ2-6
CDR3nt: TGTGCCAGCAGTTTATCCCATACCCCGTGGCCCGATGGGGCCAACGTCCTGACTTTC
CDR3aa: CASSLSHTPWPDGANVLTF

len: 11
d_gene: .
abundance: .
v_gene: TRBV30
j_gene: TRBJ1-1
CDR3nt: TGTGCCTGGTACAGGGCAACTGAAGCTTTCTTT
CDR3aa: CAWYRATEAFF

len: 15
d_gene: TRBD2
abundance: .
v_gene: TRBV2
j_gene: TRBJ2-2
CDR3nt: TGTGCCAGCAGTCCGGGACTAGCGGACACCGGGGAGCTGTTTTTT
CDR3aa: CASSPGLADTGELFF

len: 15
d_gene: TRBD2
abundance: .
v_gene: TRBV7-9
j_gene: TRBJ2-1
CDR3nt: TGTGCCAGCAGCTTTACAGCGGGGGCGATCAATGAGCAGTTCTTC
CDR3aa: CASSFTAGAINEQFF

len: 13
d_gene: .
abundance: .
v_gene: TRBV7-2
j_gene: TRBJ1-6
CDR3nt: TGTGCCAGCAGCTTAGAAGCGAGTTCACCCCTCCACTTT
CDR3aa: CASSLEASSPLHF

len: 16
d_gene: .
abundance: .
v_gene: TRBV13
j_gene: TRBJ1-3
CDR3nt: TGTGCCAGCAGCTTAGGGCGGGATTTCTCTGGAAACACCATATATTTT
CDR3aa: CASSLGRDFSGNTIYF

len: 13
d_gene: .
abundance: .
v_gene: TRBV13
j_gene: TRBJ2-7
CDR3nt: TGTGCCAGCAGCTTACAGGCTTCCTACGAGCAGTACTTC
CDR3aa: CASSLQASYEQYF

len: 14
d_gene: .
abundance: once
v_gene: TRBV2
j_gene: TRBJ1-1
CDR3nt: TGTGCCAGCATAAAAGAAACAGGGAACACTGAAGCTTTCTTT
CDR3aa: CASIKETGNTEAFF

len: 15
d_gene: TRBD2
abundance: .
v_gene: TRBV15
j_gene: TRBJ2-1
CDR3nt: TGTGCCACCAGCAGAGGTCCTAGCGGGGGGACCGGGCAGTTCTTC
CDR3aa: CATSRGPSGGTGQFF

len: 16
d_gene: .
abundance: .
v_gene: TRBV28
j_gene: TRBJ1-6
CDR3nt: TGTGCCAGCAATACCGGAGGAGTTCCCTATAATTCACCCCTCCACTTT
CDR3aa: CASNTGGVPYNSPLHF